Included here is one T cell receptor beta chain sequence, with context. Unique molecular identifiers featured in how the TCRbeta library was prepared. Each CDR3 protein is one row after TCRdb ran MiXCR on the PCR reads. The table includes about 580,000 distinct CDR3 sequences, 20% to 25% detected once. These data come from a study of T-cell reconstitution after alpha-beta-depleted transplantation in children. The CDR3 loop spans 15 amino acids. From germline, CDR1 is DFQATT and CDR2 SNEGSKA (reference sequence). The junction had 7 bases not matched to a gene; V was cut back by 6 bases and J by 0 bases.

This clonotype originated in a boy in the first two years of life who had a stem cell transplant for acute myeloid leukemia, so the T cells may come from the graft donor. Sequencing was performed on PBMCs, mostly from graft donor cells, taken 360 days after TCRalphabeta/CD19-depleted stem cell transplant. V and J are TRBV20-1 and TRBJ1-2; the match to TRBD1 covers 10 bases. The CDR3 DNA sequence: TGCAGTGCCCCCCGGACAGGGGGAACTAACTATGGCTACACCTTC. Its translation: CSAPRTGGTNYGYTF.